The present TCR beta chain was sequenced within a study of T cell repertoires in cytomegalovirus infection. The wider study: Selected CMV epitopes included recently identified HLA-C-restricted ones as well as well-studied HLA-B-restricted ones. TCR beta signatures that were public indicated CMV infection and matching HLA type.

The germline V gene has CDR1 KGHDR and CDR2 SFDVKD. V dropped 4 bases and J dropped 0 bases, with 12 bases sitting between them. The CDR3 covers 16 residues. TCRdb itself ran the reads through MiXCR, one entry per CDR3 protein. This repertoire shows roughly 990,000 distinct CDR3 sequences, less than 40% found once; its top ten account for about an eighth. This clonotype was picked up a small number of times. Its antigen is unidentified. The chain joins TRBV24-1 to TRBJ2-1, with D possibly being TRBD1 or TRBD2 (5 bases each). The input for sequencing was cultured CD8+ T cells from PBMCs, taken from culture after CMV antigen stimulation. The sequence was obtained from a human donor in good health (CMV status not recorded). Some clones in this sample may be carry-over from other donors' samples. The CDR3 region is CATSDLGTSSYNEQFF. The DNA of the CDR3 is TGTGCCACCAGTGACCTCGGGACGTCCTCCTACAATGAGCAGTTCTTC.